One and the same sample provided the 8 T cell receptor beta chains below, sequenced in a study of identical twins. Using its own MiXCR run on the 5' RACE reads, TCRdb lists one record per CDR3 protein. This table holds about 100,000 distinct CDR3 sequences, about 6.1% found once. Sequencing was carried out using memory T cells sorted from blood. Receptors originate from a woman aged 50 to 60 in good health.

This clonotype was detected ten times or more. The chain uses TRBV4-2 and TRBJ1-2; D gene uncertain. CDR1 and CDR2 from the germline V gene are LGHNA and YNFKEQ. V was trimmed by 0 bases and J by 4 bases, leaving 15 bases between them. The CDR3 has 16 residues. The CDR3 DNA is TGTGCCAGCAGCCAAGACCACAGCTCCCCCTCCTATGGCTACACCTTC. It specifies CASSQDHSSPSYGYTF.

This clonotype came up a few times. The chain combines TRBV7-8 with TRBJ2-7; the D gene is possibly TRBD1 (6 bases). Trimming left V 5 bases short and J 7 bases short, with 18 bases between. Germline V gene sequence: CDR1 SGHVS, CDR2 FQNEAQ. This CDR3 spans 14 amino acids. The CDR3 loop is CASSAIPGQGEQYV. The CDR3 coding sequence is TGTGCCAGCAGCGCAATCCCGGGACAAGGGGAGCAGTACGTC.

This clonotype was recorded at least ten times. The CDR3 loop is CAISESRNGQPQHF. CDR3 coding DNA: TGTGCCATCAGTGAGTCCAGGAACGGACAGCCCCAGCATTTT. The rearrangement joins TRBV10-3 to TRBJ1-5, with no clear D. The CDR3 spans 14 residues. The V gene's germline CDR1 is ENHRY and CDR2 SYGVKD. Trimming removed 0 bases from V and 7 bases from J, with 10 bases in between.

There are many counts of this clonotype. The chain uses TRBV4-1 and TRBJ2-5; the D gene is possibly TRBD1 (6 bases). Germline CDR1 and CDR2: MGHRA and YSYEKL. The CDR3 has 18 amino acids. V was pared by 0 bases and J by 1 base, with 18 bases between. CDR3 sequence (DNA): TGCGCCAGCAGCCAAGAATGGCAGGGGATGTCCCCCCAAGAGACCCAGTACTTC. This codes for CASSQEWQGMSPQETQYF.

This sequence joins TRBV24-1 and TRBJ2-5; perhaps D is TRBD1 or TRBD2 (5 bases each). The CDR3 has 14 amino acids. V was pared by 3 bases and J by 7 bases, with 14 bases between. Germline CDR1 is KGHDR and CDR2 is SFDVKD. This CDR3 reads CATSDPGQRGTQYF. Here the CDR3 DNA reads TGTGCCACCAGTGATCCCGGCCAGAGGGGGACCCAGTACTTC.

This clonotype came up many times. CDR3 bases: TGTGCCAGCTCACTTGAGCGAGACAATGAGCAGTTCTTC. Protein product: CASSLERDNEQFF. The chain combines TRBV18 with TRBJ2-1; D gene ambiguous. The CDR3 is 13 residues long. Between the trimmed V and J ends, which lost 4 bases and 5 bases, there was a span of 9 bases. Germline CDR1 reads KGHSH; CDR2 reads LQKENI. The whole variable domain, remainder taken from reference TRBV18 and TRBJ2-1, is NAGVMQNPRHLVRRRGQEARLRCSPMKGHSHVYWYRQLPEEGLKFMVYLQKENIIDESGMPKERFSAEFPKEGPSILRIQQVVRGDSAAYFCASSLERDNEQFFGPGTRLTVL.

This clonotype was detected many times. V usage is TRBV7-9 and J usage is TRBJ1-6; TRBD1 matches at 11 bases. Per germline, CDR1 SEHNR and CDR2 FQNEAQ (reference sequence). The J segment lost 0 bases and the V segment lost 4 bases, leaving 2 bases of the junction unmatched. The CDR3 sequence is 17 residues long. DNA of the CDR3: TGTGCCAGCAGCTACGGGACAGGGGGCTCCTATAATTCACCCCTCCACTTT. Translating gives CASSYGTGGSYNSPLHF. Together with reference TRBV7-9 and TRBJ1-6, the CDR3 gives the full variable domain: DTGVSQNPRHKITKRGQNVTFRCDPISEHNRLYWYRQTLGQGPEFLTYFQNEAQLEKSRLLSDRFSAERPKGSFSTLEIQRTEQGDSAMYLCASSYGTGGSYNSPLHFGNGTRLTVT.

This clonotype was observed many times. V is TRBV7-8 and J is TRBJ2-1; D uncertain. Trimming took off 3 bases at V and 2 bases at J, with 5 bases between the two ends. CDR1 SGHVS and CDR2 FQNEAQ come from the germline V gene. The CDR3 covers 13 residues. CDR3 coding DNA: TGTGCCAGCAGCTTGGGGACCTACAATGAGCAGTTCTTC. Its translation: CASSLGTYNEQFF.